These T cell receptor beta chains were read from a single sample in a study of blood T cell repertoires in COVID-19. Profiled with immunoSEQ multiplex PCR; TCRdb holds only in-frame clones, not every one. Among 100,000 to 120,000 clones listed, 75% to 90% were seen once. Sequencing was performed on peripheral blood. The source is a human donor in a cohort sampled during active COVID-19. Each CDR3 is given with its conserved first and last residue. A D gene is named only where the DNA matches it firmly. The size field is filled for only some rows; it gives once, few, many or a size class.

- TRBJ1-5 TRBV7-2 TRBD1 CASSSMGQGVQPQHF TGTGCCAGCAGCTCCATGGGACAGGGGGTTCAGCCCCAGCATTTT
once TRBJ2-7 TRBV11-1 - CASSPREGSYEQYF TGTGCCAGCAGCCCCCGGGAAGGCTCCTACGAGCAGTACTTC
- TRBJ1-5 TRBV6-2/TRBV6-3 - CASSYSTNQPQHF TGTGCCAGCAGTTACTCCACAAATCAGCCCCAGCATTTT
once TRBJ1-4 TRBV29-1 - CSVSGLNEKLFF TGCAGCGTTTCCGGACTCAATGAAAAACTGTTTTTT
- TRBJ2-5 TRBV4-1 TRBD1 CASSHTTGVQETQYF TGCGCCAGCAGCCATACTACAGGGGTCCAAGAGACCCAGTACTTC
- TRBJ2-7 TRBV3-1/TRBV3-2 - CASSQGSVSYEQYF TGTGCCAGCAGCCAAGGAAGCGTCTCCTACGAGCAGTACTTC
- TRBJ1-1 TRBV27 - CASLPIKTEYALMNTEAFF TGTGCCAGCCTTCCGATAAAGACAGAATACGCATTAATGAACACTGAAGCTTTCTTT
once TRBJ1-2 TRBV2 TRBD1 CASKGAGYGYTF TGTGCCAGCAAGGGGGCCGGCTATGGCTACACCTTC
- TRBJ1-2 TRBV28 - CASSQGSGGNFYGYTF TGTGCCAGCAGTCAGGGCAGCGGCGGGAACTTCTATGGCTACACCTTC
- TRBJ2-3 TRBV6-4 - CASSVKGGTDTQYF TGTGCCAGCAGTGTAAAAGGGGGCACAGATACGCAGTATTTT
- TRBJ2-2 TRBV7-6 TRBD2 CASSLESGGGTGELFF TGTGCCAGCAGCCTGGAAAGCGGGGGGGGTACCGGGGAGCTGTTTTTT
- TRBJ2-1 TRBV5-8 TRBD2 CASSLVLGSGVYNEQFF TGTGCCAGCAGCTTGGTATTGGGTAGCGGGGTGTACAATGAGCAGTTCTTC
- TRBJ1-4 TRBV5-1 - CASSLTQAVDEKLFF TGCGCCAGCAGCTTGACACAGGCGGTAGATGAAAAACTGTTTTTT
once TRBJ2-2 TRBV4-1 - CASSQDRGYTGELFF TGCGCCAGCAGCCAAGACAGGGGTTACACCGGGGAGCTGTTTTTT
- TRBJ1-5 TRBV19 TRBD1 CASSLRQGAWSNQPQHF TGTGCCAGTAGCCTCAGACAGGGGGCATGGAGTAATCAGCCCCAGCATTTT
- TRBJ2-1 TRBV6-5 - CASSQADNEQFF TGTGCCAGCAGCCAGGCCGACAATGAGCAGTTCTTC
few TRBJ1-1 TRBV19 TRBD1 CASSSSGQRMNTEAFF TGTGCCAGTAGTTCCTCGGGACAGAGAATGAACACTGAAGCTTTCTTT
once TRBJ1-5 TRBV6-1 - CASSLGQGGNQPQHF TGTGCCAGCAGCCTAGGACAAGGTGGCAATCAGCCCCAGCATTTT
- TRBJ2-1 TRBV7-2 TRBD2 CASSAQRGVLSEQFF TGTGCCAGCAGCGCCCAGCGGGGGGTACTGAGTGAGCAGTTCTTC
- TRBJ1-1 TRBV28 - CASSPSGTLEAFF TGTGCCAGCAGCCCCTCCGGGACACTTGAAGCTTTCTTT
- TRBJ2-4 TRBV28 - CASSGGRGGAKNIQYF TGTGCCAGCAGCGGGGGGCGGGGAGGAGCCAAAAACATTCAGTACTTC
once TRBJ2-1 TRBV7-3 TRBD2 CASSPNSIGGALNEQFF TGTGCCAGCAGCCCTAACAGTATCGGGGGGGCGTTGAATGAGCAGTTCTTC
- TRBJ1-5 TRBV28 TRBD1 CASSPWTGGQPQHF TGTGCCAGCAGCCCTTGGACAGGGGGCCAGCCCCAGCATTTT
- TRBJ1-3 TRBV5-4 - CASSPDRVSGNTIYF TGTGCCAGCAGCCCGGACAGAGTCTCTGGAAACACCATATATTTT
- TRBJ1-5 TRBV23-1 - CASSREQARNQPQHF TGCGCCAGCAGTCGAGAACAGGCTCGGAATCAGCCCCAGCATTTT
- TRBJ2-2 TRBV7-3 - CASSLPVGELFF TGTGCCAGCAGCTTACCAGTCGGGGAGCTGTTTTTT
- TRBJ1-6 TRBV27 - CASSWAPESSPLHF TGTGCCAGCAGTTGGGCCCCCGAGTCTTCACCCCTCCACTTT
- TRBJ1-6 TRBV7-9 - CASSAGISPLHF TGTGCCAGCAGCGCAGGAATTTCACCCCTCCACTTT
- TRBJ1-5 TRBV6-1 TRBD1 CASSERPGGSQPQHF TGTGCCAGCAGTGAACGGCCAGGGGGTTCGCAGCCCCAGCATTTT
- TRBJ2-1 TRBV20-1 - CSASSGSLTGNNEQFF TGCAGTGCTAGTTCCGGGTCGCTTACCGGGAACAATGAGCAGTTCTTC
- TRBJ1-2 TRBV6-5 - CASTEDSYGYTF TGTGCCAGCACCGAGGACAGCTATGGCTACACCTTC
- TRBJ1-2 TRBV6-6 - CASSPRGGTPYGYTF TGTGCCAGCAGCCCCCGCGGCGGTACCCCTTATGGCTACACCTTC
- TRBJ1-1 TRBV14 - CASSQAPNTEAFF TGTGCCAGCAGCCAAGCTCCGAACACTGAAGCTTTCTTT
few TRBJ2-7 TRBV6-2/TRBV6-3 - CASSQTRQASSYEQYF TGTGCCAGCAGTCAGACGCGACAGGCCAGCTCCTACGAGCAGTACTTC
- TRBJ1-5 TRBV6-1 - CASSEDSSVGSNQPQHF TGTGCCAGCAGTGAAGACAGTAGTGTAGGTAGCAATCAGCCCCAGCATTTT
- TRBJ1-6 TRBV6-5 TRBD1 CASKRQGSYNSPLHF TGTGCCAGCAAAAGACAGGGCTCCTATAATTCACCCCTCCACTTT
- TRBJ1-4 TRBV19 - CASSPAERPGTTNEKLFF TGTGCCAGTAGTCCCGCGGAGCGGCCGGGCACAACTAATGAAAAACTGTTTTTT
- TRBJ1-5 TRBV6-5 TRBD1 CASSRGTGGQPQHF TGTGCCAGCAGCCGGGGGACAGGGGGTCAGCCCCAGCATTTT